This T cell receptor beta chain came from a study of cytomegalovirus exposure and HLA in healthy donors. PCR amplification relied on 60 Vbeta primers (plus 13 Jbeta primers). TCRdb's table, derived via immunoSEQ multiplex PCR, lists solely in-frame clones and lacks some. The data hold roughly 160,000 clones, with 75% observed a single time. The ends were cut back, 2 bases at V and 1 base at J, with 12 bases in the middle. CDR3 size: 16 residues. Germline CDR1 and CDR2: MNHNS and SASEGT. The sequencing input was PBMCs. V usage is TRBV6-1 and J usage is TRBJ1-5; D remains ambiguous. The sequence derives from a woman between 40 and 50 years old in good health and CMV-seropositive. CDR3 in amino acids: CASSELGGLSNQPQHF. The CDR3 bases are TGTGCCAGCAGTGAACTAGGTGGGTTGAGCAATCAGCCCCAGCATTTT.